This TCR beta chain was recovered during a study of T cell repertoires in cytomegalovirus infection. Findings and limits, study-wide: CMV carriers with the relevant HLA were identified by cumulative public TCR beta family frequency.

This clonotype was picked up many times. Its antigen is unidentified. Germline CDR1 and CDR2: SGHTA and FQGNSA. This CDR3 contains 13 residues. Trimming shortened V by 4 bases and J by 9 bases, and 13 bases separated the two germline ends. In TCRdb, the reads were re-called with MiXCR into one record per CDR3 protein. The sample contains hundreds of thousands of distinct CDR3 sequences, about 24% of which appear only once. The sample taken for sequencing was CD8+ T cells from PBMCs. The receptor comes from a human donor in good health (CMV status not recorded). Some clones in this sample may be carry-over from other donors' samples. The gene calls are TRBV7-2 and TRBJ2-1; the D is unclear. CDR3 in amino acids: CASSSLGVGEQFF. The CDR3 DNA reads TGTGCCAGCAGCTCGCTTGGGGTCGGTGAGCAGTTCTTC.